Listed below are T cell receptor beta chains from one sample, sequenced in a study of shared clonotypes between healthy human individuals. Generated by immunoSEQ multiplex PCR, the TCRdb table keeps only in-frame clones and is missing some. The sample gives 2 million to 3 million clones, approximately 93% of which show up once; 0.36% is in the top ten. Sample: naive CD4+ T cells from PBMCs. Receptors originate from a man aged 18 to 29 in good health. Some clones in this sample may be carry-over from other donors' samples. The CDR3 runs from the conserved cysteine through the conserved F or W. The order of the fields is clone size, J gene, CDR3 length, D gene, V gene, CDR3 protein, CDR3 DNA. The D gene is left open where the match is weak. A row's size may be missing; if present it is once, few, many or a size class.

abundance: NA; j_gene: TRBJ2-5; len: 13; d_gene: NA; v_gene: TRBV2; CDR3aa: CASRGSAKETQYF; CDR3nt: TGTGCCAGCAGGGGCAGCGCCAAGGAGACCCAGTACTTC
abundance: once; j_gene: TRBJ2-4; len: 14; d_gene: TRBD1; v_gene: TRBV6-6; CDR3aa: CASRQGGAKNIQYF; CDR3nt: TGTGCCAGCAGACAGGGGGGAGCCAAAAACATTCAGTACTTC
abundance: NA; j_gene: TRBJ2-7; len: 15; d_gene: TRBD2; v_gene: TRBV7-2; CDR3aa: CASSRTSGSPHEQYF; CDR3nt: TGTGCCAGCAGCCGGACTAGCGGGAGCCCTCACGAGCAGTACTTC
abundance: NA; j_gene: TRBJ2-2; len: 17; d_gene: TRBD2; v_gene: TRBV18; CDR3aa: CASSPYQSGRYTGELFF; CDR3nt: TGTGCCAGCTCACCATACCAGAGCGGGAGGTACACCGGGGAGCTGTTTTTT
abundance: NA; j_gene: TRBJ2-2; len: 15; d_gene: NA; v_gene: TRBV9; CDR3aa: CASSVQPIPPGELFF; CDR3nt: TGTGCCAGCAGCGTACAGCCCATTCCCCCCGGGGAGCTGTTTTTT
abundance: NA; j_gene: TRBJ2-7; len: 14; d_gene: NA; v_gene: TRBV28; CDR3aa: CASRSGQLTYEQYF; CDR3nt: TGTGCCAGCAGGTCCGGACAGCTTACTTACGAGCAGTACTTC
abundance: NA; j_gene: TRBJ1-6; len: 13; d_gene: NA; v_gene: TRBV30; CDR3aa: CAWSLGTDSPLHF; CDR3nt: TGTGCCTGGAGCTTGGGAACAGATTCACCCCTCCACTTT
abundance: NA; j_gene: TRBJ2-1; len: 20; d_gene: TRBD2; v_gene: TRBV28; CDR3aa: CASSHVRPIAGVGTMREQFF; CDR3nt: TGTGCCAGCAGTCATGTCCGACCTATAGCGGGAGTGGGGACGATGCGGGAGCAGTTCTTC
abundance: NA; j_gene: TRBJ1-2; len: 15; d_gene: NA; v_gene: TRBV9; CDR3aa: CASSFNQGSNYGYTF; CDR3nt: TGTGCCAGCAGCTTCAACCAAGGGTCTAACTATGGCTACACCTTC
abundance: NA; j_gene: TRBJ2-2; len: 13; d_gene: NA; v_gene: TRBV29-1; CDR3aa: CSVERTNTGELFF; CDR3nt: TGCAGCGTTGAGCGGACGAACACCGGGGAGCTGTTTTTT
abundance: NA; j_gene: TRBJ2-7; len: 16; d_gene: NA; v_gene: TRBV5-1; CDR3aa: CASSLVSGARSYEQYF; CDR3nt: TGCGCCAGCAGCTTGGTTTCAGGGGCCCGCTCCTACGAGCAGTACTTC
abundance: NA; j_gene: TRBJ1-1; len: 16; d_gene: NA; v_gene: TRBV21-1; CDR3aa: CASSFLRQGVRPEAFF; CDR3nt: TGTGCCAGCAGCTTCCTCCGTCAGGGGGTGAGGCCTGAAGCTTTCTTT
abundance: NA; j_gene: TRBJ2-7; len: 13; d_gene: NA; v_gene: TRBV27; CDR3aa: CASRAFVGGEQYF; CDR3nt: TGTGCCAGCCGCGCGTTTGTGGGGGGAGAGCAGTACTTC
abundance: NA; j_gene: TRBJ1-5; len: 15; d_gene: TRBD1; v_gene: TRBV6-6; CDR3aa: CASSYPGTGDQPQHF; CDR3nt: TGTGCCAGCAGTTACCCCGGGACAGGTGATCAGCCCCAGCATTTT
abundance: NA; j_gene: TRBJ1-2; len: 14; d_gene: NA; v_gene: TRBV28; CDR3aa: CASSSPAELYGYTF; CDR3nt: TGTGCCAGCAGTTCCCCCGCCGAGCTCTATGGCTACACCTTC
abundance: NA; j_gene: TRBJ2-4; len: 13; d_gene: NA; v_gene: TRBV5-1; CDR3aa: CASSLIGGDIQYF; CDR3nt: TGCGCCAGCAGCTTGATAGGTGGAGACATTCAGTACTTC
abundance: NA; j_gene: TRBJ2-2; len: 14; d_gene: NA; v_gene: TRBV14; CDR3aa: CASSQSKGAGELFF; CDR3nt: TGTGCCAGCAGCCAATCTAAGGGGGCCGGGGAGCTGTTTTTT
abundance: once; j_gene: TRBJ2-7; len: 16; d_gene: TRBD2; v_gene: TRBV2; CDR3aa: CASSEAMGLAGEGQYF; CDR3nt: TGTGCCAGCAGTGAAGCGATGGGACTAGCGGGAGAGGGTCAGTACTTC
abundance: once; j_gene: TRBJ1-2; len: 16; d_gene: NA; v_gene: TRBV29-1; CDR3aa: CSVGFFRGVGNYGYTF; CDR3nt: TGCAGCGTTGGATTTTTTCGGGGGGTAGGCAACTATGGCTACACCTTC
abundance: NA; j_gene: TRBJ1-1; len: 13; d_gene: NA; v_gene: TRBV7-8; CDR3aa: CASTPGESTEAFF; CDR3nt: TGTGCCAGCACCCCAGGGGAGTCCACTGAAGCTTTCTTT
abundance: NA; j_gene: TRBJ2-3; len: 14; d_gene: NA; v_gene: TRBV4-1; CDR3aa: CASSQAVFWDTQYF; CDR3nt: TGCGCCAGCAGCCAAGCGGTCTTTTGGGATACGCAGTATTTT
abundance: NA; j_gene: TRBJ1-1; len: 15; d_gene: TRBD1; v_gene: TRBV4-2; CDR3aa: CASSGTGERGTEAFF; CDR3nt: TGTGCCAGCAGCGGGACAGGGGAACGAGGCACTGAAGCTTTCTTT
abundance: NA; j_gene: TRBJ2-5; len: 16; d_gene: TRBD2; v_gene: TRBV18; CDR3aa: CASSPPSSGREGTQYF; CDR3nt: TGTGCCAGCTCACCACCGTCTAGCGGGAGGGAAGGGACCCAGTACTTC
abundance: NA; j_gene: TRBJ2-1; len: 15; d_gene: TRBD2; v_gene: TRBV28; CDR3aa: CASRKGGRDNNEQFF; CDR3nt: TGTGCCAGCAGAAAGGGCGGGAGGGATAACAATGAGCAGTTCTTC
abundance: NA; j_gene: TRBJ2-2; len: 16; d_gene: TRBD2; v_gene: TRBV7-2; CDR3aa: CASSLETSANTGELFF; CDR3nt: TGTGCCAGCAGCTTAGAAACTAGCGCCAACACCGGGGAGCTGTTTTTT
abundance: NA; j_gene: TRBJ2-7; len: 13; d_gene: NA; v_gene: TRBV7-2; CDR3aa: CASSLLVSYEQYF; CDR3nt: TGTGCCAGCAGCTTGCTGGTCTCCTACGAGCAGTACTTC
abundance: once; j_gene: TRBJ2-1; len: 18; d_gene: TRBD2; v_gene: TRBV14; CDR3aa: CASSQTPGLAGGYNEQFF; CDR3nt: TGTGCCAGCAGCCAAACACCGGGACTAGCGGGAGGGTACAATGAGCAGTTCTTC
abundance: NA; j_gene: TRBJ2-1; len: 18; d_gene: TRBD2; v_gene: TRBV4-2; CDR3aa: CASSQVGLAGGSYNEQFF; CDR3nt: TGTGCCAGCAGCCAAGTGGGACTAGCGGGAGGTTCCTACAATGAGCAGTTCTTC
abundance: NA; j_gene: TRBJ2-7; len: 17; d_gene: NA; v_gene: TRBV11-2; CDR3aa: CASSPPPWTDSSYEQYF; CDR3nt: TGTGCCAGCAGCCCGCCGCCGTGGACCGATAGCTCCTACGAGCAGTACTTC
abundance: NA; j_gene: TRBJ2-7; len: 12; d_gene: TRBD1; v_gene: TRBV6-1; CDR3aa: CASSWDSPEQYF; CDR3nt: TGTGCCAGCAGTTGGGACAGTCCCGAGCAGTACTTC
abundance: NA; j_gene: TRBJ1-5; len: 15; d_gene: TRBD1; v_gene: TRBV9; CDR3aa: CASSPTGEGNQPQHF; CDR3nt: TGTGCCAGCAGCCCTACAGGGGAAGGCAATCAGCCCCAGCATTTT
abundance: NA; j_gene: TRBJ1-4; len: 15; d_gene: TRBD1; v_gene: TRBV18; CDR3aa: CASSPPGQLSEKLFF; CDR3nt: TGTGCCAGCTCACCCCCGGGACAGCTTTCTGAAAAACTGTTTTTT
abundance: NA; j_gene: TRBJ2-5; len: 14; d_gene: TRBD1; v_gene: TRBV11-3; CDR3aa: CASSTTGGKETQYF; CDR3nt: TGTGCCAGCAGCACAACAGGGGGGAAAGAGACCCAGTACTTC
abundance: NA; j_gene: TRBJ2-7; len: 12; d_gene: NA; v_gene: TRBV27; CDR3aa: CASRGRTYEQYF; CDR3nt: TGTGCCAGCAGGGGCCGGACCTACGAGCAGTACTTC
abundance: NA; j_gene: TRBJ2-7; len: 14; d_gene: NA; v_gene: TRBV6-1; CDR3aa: CASSAGPGLYEQYF; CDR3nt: TGTGCCAGCAGCGCTGGACCAGGACTATACGAGCAGTACTTC
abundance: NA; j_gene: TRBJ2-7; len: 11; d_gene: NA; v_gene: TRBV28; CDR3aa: CASSFSGEQYF; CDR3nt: TGTGCCAGCAGTTTCTCGGGCGAGCAGTACTTC
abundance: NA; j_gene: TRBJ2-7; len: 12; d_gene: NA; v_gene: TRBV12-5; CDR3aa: CASAGAGPEQYF; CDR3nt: TGTGCTAGTGCCGGGGCCGGCCCCGAGCAGTACTTC
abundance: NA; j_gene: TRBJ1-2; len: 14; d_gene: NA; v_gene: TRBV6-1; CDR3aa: CASRGITYNYGYTF; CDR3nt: TGTGCCAGCAGGGGCATTACCTATAACTATGGCTACACCTTC
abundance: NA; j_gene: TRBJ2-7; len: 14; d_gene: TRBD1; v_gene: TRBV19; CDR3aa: CASRRRDRGYEQYF; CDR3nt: TGTGCCAGTAGGCGCCGGGACAGAGGCTACGAGCAGTACTTC
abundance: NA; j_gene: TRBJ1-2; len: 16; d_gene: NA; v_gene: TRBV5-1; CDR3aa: CASSLGSAGTNYGYTF; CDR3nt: TGCGCCAGCAGCTTGGGATCGGCAGGGACGAACTATGGCTACACCTTC
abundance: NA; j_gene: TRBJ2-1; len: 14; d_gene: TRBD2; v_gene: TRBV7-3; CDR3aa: CASSRLAGGNEQFF; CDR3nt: TGTGCCAGCAGCAGACTAGCGGGAGGGAATGAGCAGTTCTTC
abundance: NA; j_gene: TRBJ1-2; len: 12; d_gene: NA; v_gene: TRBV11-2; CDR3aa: CASSFIQGGYTF; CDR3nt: TGTGCCAGCAGCTTTATCCAGGGTGGCTACACCTTC
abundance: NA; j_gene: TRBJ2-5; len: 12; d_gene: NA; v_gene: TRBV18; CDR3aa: CASSPFKETQYF; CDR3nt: TGTGCCAGCTCACCATTTAAAGAGACCCAGTACTTC
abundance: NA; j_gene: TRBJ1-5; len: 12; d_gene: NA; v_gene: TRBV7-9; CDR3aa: CASSLAAQPQHF; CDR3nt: TGTGCCAGCAGCTTAGCGGCTCAGCCCCAGCATTTT
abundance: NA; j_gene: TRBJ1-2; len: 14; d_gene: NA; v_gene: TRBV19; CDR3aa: CASSQSSQNYGYTF; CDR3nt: TGTGCCAGTAGTCAAAGTAGCCAGAACTATGGCTACACCTTC
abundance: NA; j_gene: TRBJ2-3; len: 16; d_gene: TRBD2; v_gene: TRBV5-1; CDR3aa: CASSVGLAVRTDTQYF; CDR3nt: TGCGCCAGCAGCGTGGGACTAGCGGTTCGCACAGATACGCAGTATTTT
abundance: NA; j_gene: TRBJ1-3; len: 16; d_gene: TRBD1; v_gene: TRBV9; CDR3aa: CASSVKTGNSGNTIYF; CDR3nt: TGTGCCAGCAGCGTGAAGACAGGGAACTCTGGAAACACCATATATTTT
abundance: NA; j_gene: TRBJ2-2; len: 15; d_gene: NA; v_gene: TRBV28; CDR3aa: CASSLWGGIAGELFF; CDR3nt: TGTGCCAGCAGTTTATGGGGGGGTATCGCCGGGGAGCTGTTTTTT
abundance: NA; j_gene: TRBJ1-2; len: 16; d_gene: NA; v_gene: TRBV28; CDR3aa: CASSFRAGMVNYGYTF; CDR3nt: TGTGCCAGCAGTTTCAGGGCAGGGATGGTTAACTATGGCTACACCTTC
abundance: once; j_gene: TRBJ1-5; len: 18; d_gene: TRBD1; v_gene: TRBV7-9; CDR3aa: CASSQLPGTGSGNQPQHF; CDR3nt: TGTGCCAGCAGCCAACTCCCCGGGACAGGGTCGGGCAATCAGCCCCAGCATTTT
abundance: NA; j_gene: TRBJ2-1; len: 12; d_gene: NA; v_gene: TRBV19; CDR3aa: CAATSIGDEQFF; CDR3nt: TGTGCCGCGACTAGTATCGGCGATGAGCAGTTCTTC